This TCR beta chain derives from a study of T cell repertoires in cytomegalovirus infection. Overall study context: Evidence of both CMV infection and a matching HLA type came from public TCR beta signatures. Findings of the study overall: Cumulative public TCR beta family frequency identified CMV carriers with the relevant HLA. CMV-specific TCR beta clonotypes restricted by HLA-C dominated the ex vivo response.

TCRdb reanalysed the reads using MiXCR and keeps one entry per CDR3 protein. The sample has under 850,000 distinct CDR3 sequences, under 40% seen once. Germline trimming cut 5 bases from V and 5 bases from J; bases unmatched to any gene: 11. The CDR3 covers 15 residues. Germline V lookup: CDR1 SGHVS, CDR2 FQNEAQ. About this clonotype itself: The antigen remains unidentified.

This sequence originates from a human donor in good health (CMV status not recorded). Some clones in this sample may be carry-over from other donors' samples. Sample: PBMCs. The V call is TRBV7-8, the J call TRBJ2-7; 8 nucleotides agree with TRBD2. The CDR3 is CASSDKRETGDEQYF. CDR3 bases: TGTGCCAGCAGCGATAAGCGGGAGACGGGCGACGAGCAGTACTTC.